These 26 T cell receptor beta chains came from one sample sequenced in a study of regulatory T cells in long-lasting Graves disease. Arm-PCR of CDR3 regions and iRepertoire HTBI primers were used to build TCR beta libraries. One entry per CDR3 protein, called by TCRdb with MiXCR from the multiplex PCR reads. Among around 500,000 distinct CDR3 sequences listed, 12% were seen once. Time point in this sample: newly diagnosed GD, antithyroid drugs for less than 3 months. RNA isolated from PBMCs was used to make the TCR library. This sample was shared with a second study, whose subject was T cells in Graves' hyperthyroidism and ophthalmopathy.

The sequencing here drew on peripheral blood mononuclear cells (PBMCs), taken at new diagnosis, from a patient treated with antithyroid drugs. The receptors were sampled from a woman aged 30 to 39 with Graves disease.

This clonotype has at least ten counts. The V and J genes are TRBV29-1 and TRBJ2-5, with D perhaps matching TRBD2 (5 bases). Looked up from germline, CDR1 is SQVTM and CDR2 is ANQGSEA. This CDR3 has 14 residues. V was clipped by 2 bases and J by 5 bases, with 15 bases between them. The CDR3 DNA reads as TGCAGCGTTGAATTAGTCGAGCGGTGGGAGACCCAGTACTTC. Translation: CSVELVERWETQYF.

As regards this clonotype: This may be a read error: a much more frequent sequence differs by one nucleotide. The CDR3 loop reads CASNQYNSGNTIYF. For the CDR3, the DNA is TGTGCCAGCAACCAATATAACTCTGGAAACACCATATATTTT. The chain joins TRBV3-1 to TRBJ1-3; D gene ambiguous. Germline CDR1 and CDR2: LGHDT and YNNKEL (reference sequence). The CDR3 has 14 amino acids.

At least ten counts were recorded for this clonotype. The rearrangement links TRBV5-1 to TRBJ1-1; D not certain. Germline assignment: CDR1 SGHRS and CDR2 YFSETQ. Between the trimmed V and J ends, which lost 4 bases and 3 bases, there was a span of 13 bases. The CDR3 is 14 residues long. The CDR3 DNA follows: TGCGCCAGCAGCCATGCCGAGGCGGACACTGAAGCTTTCTTT. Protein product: CASSHAEADTEAFF.

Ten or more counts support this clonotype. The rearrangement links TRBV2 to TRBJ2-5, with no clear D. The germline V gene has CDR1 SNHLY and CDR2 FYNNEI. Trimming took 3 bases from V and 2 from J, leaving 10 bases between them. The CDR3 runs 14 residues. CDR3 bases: TGTGCCAGCAGTGATTCGGCCGGTCAAGAGACCCAGTACTTC. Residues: CASSDSAGQETQYF.

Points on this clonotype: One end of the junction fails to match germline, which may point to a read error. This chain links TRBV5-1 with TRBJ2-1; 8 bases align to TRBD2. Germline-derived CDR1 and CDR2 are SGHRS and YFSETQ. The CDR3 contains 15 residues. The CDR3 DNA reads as TGTGCCAGCAGCCCCTCCGGGAGGGGCTGGGATGAGCAGTTCTTC. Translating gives CASSPSGRGWDEQFF.

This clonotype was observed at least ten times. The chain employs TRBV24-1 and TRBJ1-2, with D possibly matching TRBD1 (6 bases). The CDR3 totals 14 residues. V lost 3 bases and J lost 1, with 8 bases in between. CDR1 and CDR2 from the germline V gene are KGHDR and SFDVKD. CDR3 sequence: CATSDVDSNYGYTF. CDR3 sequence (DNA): TGTGCCACCAGTGATGTGGACAGTAACTATGGCTACACCTTC.

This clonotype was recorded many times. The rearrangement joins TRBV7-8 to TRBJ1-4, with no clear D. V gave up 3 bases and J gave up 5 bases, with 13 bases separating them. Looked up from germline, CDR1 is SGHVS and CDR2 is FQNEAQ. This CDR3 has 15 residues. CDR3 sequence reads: CASSFLIPGNEKLFF. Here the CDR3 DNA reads TGTGCCAGCAGCTTCCTTATCCCTGGGAATGAAAAACTGTTTTTT.

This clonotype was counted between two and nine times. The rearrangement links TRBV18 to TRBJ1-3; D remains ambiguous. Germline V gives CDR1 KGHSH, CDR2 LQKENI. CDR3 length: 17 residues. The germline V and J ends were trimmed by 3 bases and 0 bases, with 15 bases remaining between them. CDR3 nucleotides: TGTGCCAGCTCACCGCCGGGAGGACTAGTCTCTGGAAACACCATATATTTT. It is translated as CASSPPGGLVSGNTIYF.

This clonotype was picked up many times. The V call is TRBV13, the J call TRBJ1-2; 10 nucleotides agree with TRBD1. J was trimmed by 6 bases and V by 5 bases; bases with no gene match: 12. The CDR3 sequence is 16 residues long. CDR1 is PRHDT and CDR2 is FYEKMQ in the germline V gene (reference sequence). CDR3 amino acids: CASSLGQGDPTDGYTF. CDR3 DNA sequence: TGTGCCAGCAGCCTCGGACAGGGGGACCCTACGGATGGCTACACCTTC.

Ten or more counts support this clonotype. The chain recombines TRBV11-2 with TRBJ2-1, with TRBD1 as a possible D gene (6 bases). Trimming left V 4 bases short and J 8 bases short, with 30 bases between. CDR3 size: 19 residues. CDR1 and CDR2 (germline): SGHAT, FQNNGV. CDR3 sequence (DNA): TGTGCCAGCAGCTCGGAAGGGGACATTGTGGACCCTGGGCTCGATGAGCAGTTCTTC. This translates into CASSSEGDIVDPGLDEQFF.

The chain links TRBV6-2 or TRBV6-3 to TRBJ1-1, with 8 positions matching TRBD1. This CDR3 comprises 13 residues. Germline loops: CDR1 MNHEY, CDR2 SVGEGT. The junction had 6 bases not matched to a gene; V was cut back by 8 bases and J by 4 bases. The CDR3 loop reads CASFRTGGTEAFF. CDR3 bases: TGTGCCAGCTTCCGCACAGGGGGCACTGAAGCTTTCTTT.

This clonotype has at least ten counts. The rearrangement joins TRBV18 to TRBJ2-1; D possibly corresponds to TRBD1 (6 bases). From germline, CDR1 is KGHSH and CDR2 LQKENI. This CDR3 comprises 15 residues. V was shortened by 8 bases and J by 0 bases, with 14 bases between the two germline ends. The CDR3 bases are TGTGCCAGCAGCCCAGGGGTCAGCTCCTACAATGAGCAGTTCTTC. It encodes CASSPGVSSYNEQFF.

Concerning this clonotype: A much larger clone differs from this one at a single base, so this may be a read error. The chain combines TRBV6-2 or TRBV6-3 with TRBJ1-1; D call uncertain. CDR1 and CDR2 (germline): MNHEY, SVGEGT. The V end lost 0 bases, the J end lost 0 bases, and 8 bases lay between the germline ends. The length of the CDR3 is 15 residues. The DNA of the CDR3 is TGTGCCAGCAGTTACTCCTCGTGGATGAACACTGAAGCTTTCTTT. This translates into CASSYSSWMNTEAFF.

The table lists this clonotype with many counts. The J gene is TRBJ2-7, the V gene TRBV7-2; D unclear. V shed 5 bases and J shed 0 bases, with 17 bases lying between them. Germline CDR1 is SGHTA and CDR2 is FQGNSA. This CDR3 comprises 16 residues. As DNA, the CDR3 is TGTGCCAGCAGCACGCCCAGCGCCTCCGCCTCCTACGAGCAGTACTTC. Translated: CASSTPSASASYEQYF.

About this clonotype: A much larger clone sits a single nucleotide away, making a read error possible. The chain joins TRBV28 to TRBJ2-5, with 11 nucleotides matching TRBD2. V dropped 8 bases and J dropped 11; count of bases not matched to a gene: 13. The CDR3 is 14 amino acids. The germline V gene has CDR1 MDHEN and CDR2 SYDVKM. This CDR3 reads CASFLAGGSNEQYF. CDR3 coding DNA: TGTGCCAGCTTCCTAGCGGGAGGATCCAATGAGCAGTACTTC.

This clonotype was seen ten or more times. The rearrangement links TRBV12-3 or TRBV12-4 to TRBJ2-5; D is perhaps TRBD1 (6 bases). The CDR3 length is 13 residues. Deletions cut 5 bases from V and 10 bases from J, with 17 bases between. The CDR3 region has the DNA TGTGCCAGCAGTGGGGATAGGACAGAAGACCAGTACTTC. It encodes CASSGDRTEDQYF.

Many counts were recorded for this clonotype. CDR3 sequence reads: CASSLGPTVSYEQYF. The CDR3 DNA sequence: TGTGCCAGCAGCTTAGGACCTACGGTCTCCTACGAGCAGTACTTC. This sequence joins TRBV5-5 and TRBJ2-7; D is ambiguous. The CDR3 runs 15 residues. V was clipped by 2 bases and J by 0 bases, with 12 bases between them. Germline CDR1 reads SGHKS; CDR2 reads YYEKEE (reference sequence).

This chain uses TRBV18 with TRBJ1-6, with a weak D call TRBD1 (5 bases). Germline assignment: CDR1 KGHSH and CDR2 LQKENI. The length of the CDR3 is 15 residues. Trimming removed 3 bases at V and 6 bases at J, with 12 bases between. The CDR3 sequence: CASSPGQGRNSPLHF. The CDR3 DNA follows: TGTGCCAGCTCACCCGGTCAGGGACGTAATTCACCCCTCCACTTT.

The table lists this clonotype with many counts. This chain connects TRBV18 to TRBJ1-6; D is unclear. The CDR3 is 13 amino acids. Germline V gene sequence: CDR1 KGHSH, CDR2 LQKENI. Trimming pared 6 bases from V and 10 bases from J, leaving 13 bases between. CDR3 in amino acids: CASSRGSGSPLHF. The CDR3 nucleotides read TGTGCCAGCTCGAGAGGGTCGGGATCACCCCTCCACTTT.

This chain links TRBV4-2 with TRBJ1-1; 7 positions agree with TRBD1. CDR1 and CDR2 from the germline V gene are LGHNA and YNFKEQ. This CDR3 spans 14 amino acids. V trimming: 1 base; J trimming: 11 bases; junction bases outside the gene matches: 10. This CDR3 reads CASSQVSGEQGAFF. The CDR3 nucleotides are TGTGCCAGCAGCCAAGTGTCAGGTGAACAGGGGGCTTTCTTT.

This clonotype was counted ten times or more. The CDR3 spells CSAQRGAGGYTF. The CDR3, as DNA: TGCAGTGCACAAAGGGGGGCCGGTGGCTACACCTTC. The rearrangement links TRBV20-1 to TRBJ1-2, with D tentatively TRBD1 (6 bases). V dropped 6 bases and J dropped 7 bases, with 15 bases sitting between them. CDR1 DFQATT and CDR2 SNEGSKA come from the germline V gene (reference sequence). The CDR3 sequence is 12 residues long.

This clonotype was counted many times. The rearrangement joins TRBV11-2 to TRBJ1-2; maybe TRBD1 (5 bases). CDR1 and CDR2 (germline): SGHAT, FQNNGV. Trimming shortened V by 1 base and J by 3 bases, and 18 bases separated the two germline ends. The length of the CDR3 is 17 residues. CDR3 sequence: CASSLGYRGRGDYGYTF. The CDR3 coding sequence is TGTGCCAGCAGCTTAGGATACCGGGGCCGGGGGGACTATGGCTACACCTTC.

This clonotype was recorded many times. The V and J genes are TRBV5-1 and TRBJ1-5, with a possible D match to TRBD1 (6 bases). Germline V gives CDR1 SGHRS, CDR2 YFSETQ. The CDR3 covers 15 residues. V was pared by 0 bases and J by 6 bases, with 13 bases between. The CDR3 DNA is TGCGCCAGCAGCTTGGACGGGGGGCGGATTCAGCCCCAGCATTTT. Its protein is CASSLDGGRIQPQHF.

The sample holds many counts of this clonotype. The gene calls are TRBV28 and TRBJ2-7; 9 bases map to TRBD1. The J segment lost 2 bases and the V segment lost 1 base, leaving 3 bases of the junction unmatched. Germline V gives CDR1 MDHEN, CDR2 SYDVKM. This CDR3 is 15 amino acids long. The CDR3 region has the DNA TGTGCCAGCAGTTTATACGGGACAGGGACCTACGAGCAGTACTTC. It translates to CASSLYGTGTYEQYF.

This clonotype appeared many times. The CDR3 sequence: CATSQLAGETQYF. DNA of the CDR3: TGTGCCACCAGCCAACTAGCAGGGGAGACCCAGTACTTC. The chain carries TRBV15 and TRBJ2-5, with a possible D match to TRBD2 (6 bases). This CDR3 has 13 residues. The V end lost 5 bases, the J end lost 5 bases, and 12 bases lay between the germline ends. The germline CDR1 and CDR2 sequences are LNHNV and YYDKDF (reference sequence).

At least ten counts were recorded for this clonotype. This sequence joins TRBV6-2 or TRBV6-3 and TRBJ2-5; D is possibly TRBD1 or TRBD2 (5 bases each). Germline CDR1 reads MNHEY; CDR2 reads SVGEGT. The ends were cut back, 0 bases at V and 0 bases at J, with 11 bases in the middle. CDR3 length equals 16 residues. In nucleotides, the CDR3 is TGTGCCAGCAGTTACTCTTCGCAGGGACACCAAGAGACCCAGTACTTC. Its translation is CASSYSSQGHQETQYF.